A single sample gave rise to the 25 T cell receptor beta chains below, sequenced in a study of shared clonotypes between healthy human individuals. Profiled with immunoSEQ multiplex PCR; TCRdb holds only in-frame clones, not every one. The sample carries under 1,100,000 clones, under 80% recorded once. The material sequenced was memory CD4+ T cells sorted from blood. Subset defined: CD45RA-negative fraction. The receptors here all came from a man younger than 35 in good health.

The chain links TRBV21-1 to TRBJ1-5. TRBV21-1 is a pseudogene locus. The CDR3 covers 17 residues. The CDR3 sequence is CASSKARKGPVVQPQHF. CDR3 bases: TGTGCCAGCAGCAAAGCGCGTAAAGGACCGGTGGTTCAGCCCCAGCATTTT.

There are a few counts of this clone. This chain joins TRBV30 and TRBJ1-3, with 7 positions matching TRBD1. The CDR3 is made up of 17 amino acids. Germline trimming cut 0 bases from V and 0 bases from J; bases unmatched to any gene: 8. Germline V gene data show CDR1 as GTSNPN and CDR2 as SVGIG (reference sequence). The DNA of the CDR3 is TGTGCCTGGAGTGTACAGGGGCCAAGGATCTCTGGAAACACCATATATTTT. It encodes CAWSVQGPRISGNTIYF.

The CDR3 here is CAIIAGSTNTGELFF. CDR3 nucleotide sequence: TGTGCCATCATAGCAGGGAGCACGAACACCGGGGAGCTGTTTTTT. The chain combines TRBV10-3 with TRBJ2-2; perhaps D is TRBD1 or TRBD2 (5 bases each). Germline loops: CDR1 ENHRY, CDR2 SYGVKD. V dropped 7 bases and J dropped 0 bases, with 12 bases sitting between them. CDR3 length equals 15 residues.

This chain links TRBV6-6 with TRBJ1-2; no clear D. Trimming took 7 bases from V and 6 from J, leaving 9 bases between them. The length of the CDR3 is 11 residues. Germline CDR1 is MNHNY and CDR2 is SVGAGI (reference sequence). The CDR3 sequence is CASMRVHGYTF. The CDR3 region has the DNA TGTGCCAGCATGCGGGTTCATGGCTACACCTTC.

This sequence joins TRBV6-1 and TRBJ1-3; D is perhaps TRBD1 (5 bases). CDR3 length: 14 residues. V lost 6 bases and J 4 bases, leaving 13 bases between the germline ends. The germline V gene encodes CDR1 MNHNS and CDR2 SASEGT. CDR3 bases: TGTGCCAGCAGGCCCGGGGGGGACGGAAACACCATATATTTT. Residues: CASRPGGDGNTIYF.

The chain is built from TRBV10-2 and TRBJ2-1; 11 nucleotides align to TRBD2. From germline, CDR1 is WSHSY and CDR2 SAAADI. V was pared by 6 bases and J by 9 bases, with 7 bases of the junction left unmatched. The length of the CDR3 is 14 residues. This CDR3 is CASRTGLAASEQFF. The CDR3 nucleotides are TGCGCCAGCAGGACGGGACTAGCGGCGTCTGAGCAGTTCTTC.

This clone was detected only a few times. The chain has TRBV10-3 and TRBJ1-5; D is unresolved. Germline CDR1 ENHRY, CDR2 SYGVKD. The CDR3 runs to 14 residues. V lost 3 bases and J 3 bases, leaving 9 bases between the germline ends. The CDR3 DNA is TGTGCCATCAGTGAAGGAGGTTACAATCAGCCCCAGCATTTT. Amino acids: CAISEGGYNQPQHF.

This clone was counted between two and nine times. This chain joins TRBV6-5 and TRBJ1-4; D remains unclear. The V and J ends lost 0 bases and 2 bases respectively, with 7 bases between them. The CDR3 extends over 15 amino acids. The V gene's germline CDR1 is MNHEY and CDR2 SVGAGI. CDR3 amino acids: CASSYSRWTNEKLFF. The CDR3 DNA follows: TGTGCCAGCAGTTACTCACGGTGGACTAATGAAAAACTGTTTTTT.

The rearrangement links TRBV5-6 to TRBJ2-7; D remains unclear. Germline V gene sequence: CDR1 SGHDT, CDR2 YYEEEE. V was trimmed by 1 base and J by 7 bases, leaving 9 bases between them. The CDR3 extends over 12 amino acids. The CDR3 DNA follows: TGTGCCAGCAGCTTGCGTTCCGCGGAGCAGTACTTC. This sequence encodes CASSLRSAEQYF.

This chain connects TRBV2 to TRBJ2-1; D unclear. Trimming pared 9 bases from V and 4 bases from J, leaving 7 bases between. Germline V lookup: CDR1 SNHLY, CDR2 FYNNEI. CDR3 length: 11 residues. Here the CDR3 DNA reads TGTGCCAGGACTGTTTACAATGAGCAGTTCTTC. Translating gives CARTVYNEQFF.

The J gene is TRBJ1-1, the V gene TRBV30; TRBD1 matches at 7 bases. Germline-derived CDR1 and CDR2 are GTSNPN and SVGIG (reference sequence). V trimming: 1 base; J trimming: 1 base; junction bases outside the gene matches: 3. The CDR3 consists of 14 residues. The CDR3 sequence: CAWSDRGGNTEAFF. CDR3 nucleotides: TGTGCCTGGAGTGACAGGGGAGGGAACACTGAAGCTTTCTTT. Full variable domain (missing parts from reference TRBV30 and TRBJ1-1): SQTIHQWPATLVQPVGSPLSLECTVEGTSNPNLYWYRQAAGRGLQLLFYSVGIGQISSEVPQNLSASRPQDRQFILSSKKLLLSDSGFYLCAWSDRGGNTEAFFGQGTRLTVV.

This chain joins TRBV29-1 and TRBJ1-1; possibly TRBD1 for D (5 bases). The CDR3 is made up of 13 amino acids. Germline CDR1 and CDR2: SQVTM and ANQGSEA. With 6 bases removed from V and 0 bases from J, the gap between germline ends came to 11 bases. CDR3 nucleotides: TGCAGCGTAAGGACAACGATGAACACTGAAGCTTTCTTT. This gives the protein CSVRTTMNTEAFF. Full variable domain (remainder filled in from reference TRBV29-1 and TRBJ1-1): SAVISQKPSRDICQRGTSLTIQCQVDSQVTMMFWYRQQPGQSLTLIATANQGSEATYESGFVIDKFPISRPNLTFSTLTVSNMSPEDSSIYLCSVRTTMNTEAFFGQGTRLTVV.

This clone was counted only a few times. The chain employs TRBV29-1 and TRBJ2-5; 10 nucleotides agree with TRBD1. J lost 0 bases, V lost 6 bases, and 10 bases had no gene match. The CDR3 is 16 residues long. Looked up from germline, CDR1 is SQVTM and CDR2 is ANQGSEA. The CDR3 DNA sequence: TGCAGCGTCGAACGTCGGGACAGGGGTTACCAAGAGACCCAGTACTTC. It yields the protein CSVERRDRGYQETQYF.

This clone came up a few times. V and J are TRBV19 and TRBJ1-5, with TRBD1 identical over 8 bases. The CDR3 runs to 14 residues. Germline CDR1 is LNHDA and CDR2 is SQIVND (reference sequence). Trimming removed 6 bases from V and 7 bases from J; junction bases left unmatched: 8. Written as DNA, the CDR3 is TGTGCCAGTAGATACGGGACAGGTTGGCAGCCCCAGCATTTT. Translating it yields CASRYGTGWQPQHF.

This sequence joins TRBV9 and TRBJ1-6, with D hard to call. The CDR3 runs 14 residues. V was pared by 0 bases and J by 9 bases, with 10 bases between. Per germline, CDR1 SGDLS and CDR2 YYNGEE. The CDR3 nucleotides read TGTGCCAGCAGCGTAGAAGGTCAGATTTCACCCCTCCACTTT. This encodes CASSVEGQISPLHF.

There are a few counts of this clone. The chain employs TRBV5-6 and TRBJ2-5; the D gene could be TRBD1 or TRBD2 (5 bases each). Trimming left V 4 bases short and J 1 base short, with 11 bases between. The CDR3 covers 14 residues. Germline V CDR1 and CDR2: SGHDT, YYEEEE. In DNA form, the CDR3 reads TGTGCCAGCAGCCCGGGGCCCCGCCAAGAGACCCAGTACTTC. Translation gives CASSPGPRQETQYF. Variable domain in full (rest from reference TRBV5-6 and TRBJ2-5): DAGVTQSPTHLIKTRGQQVTLRCSPKSGHDTVSWYQQALGQGPQFIFQYYEEEERQRGNFPDRFSGHQFPNYSSELNVNALLLGDSALYLCASSPGPRQETQYFGPGTRLLVL.

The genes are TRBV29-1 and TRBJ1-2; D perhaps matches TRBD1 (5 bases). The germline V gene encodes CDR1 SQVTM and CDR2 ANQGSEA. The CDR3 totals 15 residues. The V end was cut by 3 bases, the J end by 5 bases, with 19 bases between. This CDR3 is CSVDLSQGGGYGYTF. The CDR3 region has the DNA TGCAGCGTTGACCTCAGCCAGGGCGGAGGGTATGGCTACACCTTC.

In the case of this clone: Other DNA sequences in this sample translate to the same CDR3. In DNA form, the CDR3 reads TGCAGTGCCCCGGTAGGCGGCTACACCTTC. Translation: CSAPVGGYTF. V and J are TRBV20-1 and TRBJ1-2; D unclear. The CDR3 sequence is 10 residues long. The germline gives CDR1 DFQATT, CDR2 SNEGSKA (reference sequence). V dropped 6 bases and J dropped 8 bases, with 10 bases sitting between them.

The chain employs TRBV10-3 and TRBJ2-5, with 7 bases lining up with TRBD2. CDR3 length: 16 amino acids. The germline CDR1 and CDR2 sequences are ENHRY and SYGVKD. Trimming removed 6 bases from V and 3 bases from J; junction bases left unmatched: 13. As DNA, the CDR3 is TGTGCCATCAGCACAAATCGGGCTAGCGGTAAAGAGACCCAGTACTTC. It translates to CAISTNRASGKETQYF.

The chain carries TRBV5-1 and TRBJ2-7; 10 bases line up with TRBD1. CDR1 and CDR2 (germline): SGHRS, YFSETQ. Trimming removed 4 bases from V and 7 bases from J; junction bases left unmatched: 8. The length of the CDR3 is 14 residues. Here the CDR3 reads CASSRGQGIGEQYF. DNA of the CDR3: TGCGCCAGCAGCAGGGGACAGGGGATTGGGGAGCAGTACTTC.

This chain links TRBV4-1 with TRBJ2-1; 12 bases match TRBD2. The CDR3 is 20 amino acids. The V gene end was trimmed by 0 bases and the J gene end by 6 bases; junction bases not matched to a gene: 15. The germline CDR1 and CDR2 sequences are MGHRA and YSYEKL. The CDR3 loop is CASSQDFTTSGRANLNEQFF. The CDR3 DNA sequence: TGCGCCAGCAGCCAAGATTTTACGACTAGCGGGAGAGCAAATCTCAATGAGCAGTTCTTC.

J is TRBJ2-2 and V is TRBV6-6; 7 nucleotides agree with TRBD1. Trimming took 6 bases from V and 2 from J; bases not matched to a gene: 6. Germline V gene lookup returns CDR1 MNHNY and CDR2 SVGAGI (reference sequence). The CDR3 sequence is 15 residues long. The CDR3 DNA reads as TGTGCCAGCAGGTCCGGGACAGAAAACACCGGGGAGCTGTTTTTT. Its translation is CASRSGTENTGELFF.

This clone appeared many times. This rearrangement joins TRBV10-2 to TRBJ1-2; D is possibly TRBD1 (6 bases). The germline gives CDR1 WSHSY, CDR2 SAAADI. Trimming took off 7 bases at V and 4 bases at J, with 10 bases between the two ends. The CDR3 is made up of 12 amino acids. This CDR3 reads CASMQDSYGYTF. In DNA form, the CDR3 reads TGCGCCAGCATGCAGGACAGCTATGGCTACACCTTC.

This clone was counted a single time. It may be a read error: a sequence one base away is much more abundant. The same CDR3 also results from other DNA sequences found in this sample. The CDR3 loop reads CASSQDSGNTIYF. In DNA form, the CDR3 reads TGTGCCAGCAGCCAAGACTCTGGAAACACCATATATTTT. The gene calls are TRBV14 and TRBJ1-3; no firm D call. V shed 0 bases and J shed 0 bases, with 0 bases lying between them. CDR1 and CDR2 (germline): SGHDN, FVKESK. The length of the CDR3 is 13 residues.

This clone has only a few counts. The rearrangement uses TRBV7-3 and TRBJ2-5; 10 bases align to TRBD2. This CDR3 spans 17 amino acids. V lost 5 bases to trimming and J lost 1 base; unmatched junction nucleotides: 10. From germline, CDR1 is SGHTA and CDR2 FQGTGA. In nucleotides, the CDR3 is TGTGCCAGCAGCCCAGGGGTACTAGCGGGATTCCAAGAGACCCAGTACTTC. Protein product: CASSPGVLAGFQETQYF.